This T cell receptor (beta chain) derives from a study of cytomegalovirus exposure and HLA in healthy donors. Primers: 60 Vbeta forward and 13 Jbeta reverse. The table came from immunoSEQ multiplex PCR; TCRdb's copy has only in-frame clones and leaves some out. This sample has about 160,000 clones, with 87% found just once. In germline, CDR1 is SGHRS, CDR2 YFSETQ. This CDR3 is 15 amino acids long. The V and J ends lost 0 bases and 0 bases respectively, with 7 bases between them. This chain uses TRBV5-1 with TRBJ2-1; D remains ambiguous. This clonotype was obtained from a woman under 40 in good health and CMV-seronegative. The sample consisted of PBMCs. CDR3 DNA: TGCGCCAGCAGCTTGGGTGGCGGCTCCTACAATGAGCAGTTCTTC. The encoded protein is CASSLGGGSYNEQFF.